The present entry profiles one T cell receptor beta chain with its context. The sample is drawn from a study of OX40 agonist ivuxolimab in advanced cancers. The overall study: People in dose escalation had one of these cancers: hepatocellular carcinoma, melanoma, renal cell or head and neck cancer.

The CDR3 runs 18 residues. Germline CDR1 SGHAT, CDR2 FQNNGV. V was trimmed by 2 bases and J by 2 bases, leaving 18 bases between them. Method: immunoSEQ multiplex PCR; TCRdb's copy keeps in-frame clones and lacks some. The table shows tens of thousands of clones, with 70% to 90% occurring only once. This chain connects TRBV11-2 to TRBJ2-2; D is possibly TRBD1 (6 bases). The sample was CD4+ or CD8+ T cells sorted from blood, taken in a trial of the OX40 agonist ivuxolimab. The receptor was derived from an adult with an advanced solid tumor such as melanoma, head and neck, liver or kidney cancer. For the CDR3, the DNA is TGTGCCAGCAGCTTAACCCGGTTAAACAGGGCTAACACCGGGGAGCTGTTTTTT. Translation gives CASSLTRLNRANTGELFF.